This T cell receptor beta chain was sequenced during a study of cytomegalovirus exposure and HLA in healthy donors. Findings of the study overall: A list of approximately 160 TCR beta chains associated with cytomegalovirus was given.

CDR3 length equals 10 residues. The V and J ends lost 6 bases and 7 bases respectively, with 3 bases between them. Germline loops: CDR1 MNHNS, CDR2 SASEGT. Comments on this clone: Antigen: not known.

Primers included in the PCR were 60 Vbeta and 13 Jbeta primers. In the original processing: Counted up in a later analysis, unique TCR beta chains came to roughly 80 million, with around 10 million shared. Clones were read by immunoSEQ multiplex PCR, and TCRdb kept only the in-frame ones, dropping some. V and J calls and clone size follow that table, whereas D and trimming were derived from the DNA. The data contain under 200,000 clones, 75% to 90% of them singletons. The receptor was derived from a male donor in good health and CMV-seronegative. The sample taken for sequencing was PBMCs. The chain recombines TRBV6-1 with TRBJ2-2; D gene unclear. CDR3 protein: CASRRGELFF. As DNA, the CDR3 is TGTGCCAGCAGGCGCGGGGAGCTGTTTTTT.